These T cell receptor beta chains were read from a single sample in a study of blood T cell repertoires in COVID-19. Only in-frame clones appear in the TCRdb table, and some are missing; sequencing was by immunoSEQ multiplex PCR. The sample lists just over 650,000 clones; just under 90% were seen once. The specimen was peripheral blood. Source of these receptors: a woman younger than 35 with acute or convalescent COVID-19. Both conserved end residues are part of each CDR3. The order of the fields is CDR3 length, J gene, D gene, V gene, clone size, CDR3 protein, CDR3 DNA. The D gene is left open where the match is weak. The size of a clone is reported for some rows only, either as once, few or many, or as a class for expanded clones.

len: 13
j_gene: TRBJ1-1
d_gene: TRBD1
v_gene: TRBV13
abundance: NA
CDR3aa: CASSPGQPSEAFF
CDR3nt: TGTGCCAGCAGCCCGGGACAGCCCTCTGAAGCTTTCTTT

len: 13
j_gene: TRBJ1-2
d_gene: NA
v_gene: TRBV6-6
abundance: NA
CDR3aa: CASSSTWEGGYTF
CDR3nt: TGTGCCAGCAGTTCTACTTGGGAGGGTGGCTACACCTTC

len: 13
j_gene: TRBJ1-1
d_gene: TRBD1
v_gene: TRBV24-1
abundance: NA
CDR3aa: CATSRQGFTEAFF
CDR3nt: TGTGCCACCAGCAGACAGGGGTTCACTGAAGCTTTCTTT

len: 17
j_gene: TRBJ1-5
d_gene: NA
v_gene: TRBV19
abundance: NA
CDR3aa: CASSPWRQSHSNQPQHF
CDR3nt: TGTGCCAGTAGTCCTTGGAGACAGAGCCATAGCAATCAGCCCCAGCATTTT

len: 15
j_gene: TRBJ2-1
d_gene: NA
v_gene: TRBV2
abundance: NA
CDR3aa: CASSDQGMVNNEQFF
CDR3nt: TGTGCCAGCAGTGATCAGGGAATGGTAAACAATGAGCAGTTCTTC

len: 12
j_gene: TRBJ1-1
d_gene: NA
v_gene: TRBV28
abundance: NA
CDR3aa: CASSGSRGGAFF
CDR3nt: TGTGCCAGCAGCGGTTCTCGGGGGGGAGCTTTCTTT

len: 17
j_gene: TRBJ2-2
d_gene: TRBD1
v_gene: TRBV5-4
abundance: NA
CDR3aa: CASSPWVGQGAAGELFF
CDR3nt: TGTGCCAGCAGCCCTTGGGTGGGACAGGGGGCCGCCGGGGAGCTGTTTTTT

len: 16
j_gene: TRBJ1-5
d_gene: TRBD1
v_gene: TRBV7-2
abundance: NA
CDR3aa: CASKSEGQVPGQPQHF
CDR3nt: TGTGCCAGCAAATCGGAGGGACAGGTTCCAGGTCAGCCCCAGCATTTT

len: 15
j_gene: TRBJ1-1
d_gene: TRBD1
v_gene: TRBV30
abundance: NA
CDR3aa: CAWSPQGRRSTEAFF
CDR3nt: TGTGCCTGGAGTCCACAGGGGAGGAGGAGCACTGAAGCTTTCTTT

len: 16
j_gene: TRBJ2-2
d_gene: NA
v_gene: TRBV27
abundance: NA
CDR3aa: CASSFDLGEDTGELFF
CDR3nt: TGTGCCAGCAGTTTCGACCTAGGGGAGGACACCGGGGAGCTGTTTTTT

len: 13
j_gene: TRBJ1-1
d_gene: NA
v_gene: TRBV24-1
abundance: NA
CDR3aa: CATSDFARGEAFF
CDR3nt: TGTGCCACCAGTGATTTCGCCAGGGGAGAAGCTTTCTTT

len: 13
j_gene: TRBJ1-6
d_gene: TRBD1
v_gene: TRBV5-6
abundance: NA
CDR3aa: CASRRQGGSPLHF
CDR3nt: TGTGCCAGCAGGAGACAGGGTGGATCACCCCTCCACTTT

len: 15
j_gene: TRBJ1-1
d_gene: NA
v_gene: TRBV19
abundance: NA
CDR3aa: CASSYHPRVSTEAFF
CDR3nt: TGTGCCAGTAGTTATCACCCCAGGGTTTCGACTGAAGCTTTCTTT

len: 14
j_gene: TRBJ2-7
d_gene: NA
v_gene: TRBV5-4
abundance: NA
CDR3aa: CASSLTGSSYEQYF
CDR3nt: TGTGCCAGCAGCTTAACGGGGAGCTCCTACGAGCAGTACTTC

len: 16
j_gene: TRBJ2-2
d_gene: TRBD2
v_gene: TRBV5-4
abundance: NA
CDR3aa: CASSRRGAGGAGELFF
CDR3nt: TGTGCCAGCAGCCGGCGTGGCGCCGGGGGGGCCGGGGAGCTGTTTTTT

len: 16
j_gene: TRBJ1-1
d_gene: NA
v_gene: TRBV12-5
abundance: NA
CDR3aa: CASGFGVRVDMTEAFF
CDR3nt: TGTGCTAGTGGTTTCGGGGTGAGGGTGGATATGACTGAAGCTTTCTTT

len: 16
j_gene: TRBJ1-5
d_gene: NA
v_gene: TRBV12-2
abundance: NA
CDR3aa: CASRVQENNSNQPQHF
CDR3nt: TGTGCAAGTCGGGTACAGGAGAACAATAGCAATCAGCCCCAGCATTTT

len: 13
j_gene: TRBJ2-1
d_gene: TRBD1
v_gene: TRBV7-9
abundance: NA
CDR3aa: CASTPDRGNEQFF
CDR3nt: TGTGCCAGTACCCCGGACAGGGGCAATGAGCAGTTCTTC

len: 15
j_gene: TRBJ2-7
d_gene: TRBD1
v_gene: TRBV6-5
abundance: NA
CDR3aa: CASTSRDRGQYEQYF
CDR3nt: TGTGCCAGCACCTCCAGGGACAGGGGGCAGTACGAGCAGTACTTC

len: 14
j_gene: TRBJ1-2
d_gene: NA
v_gene: TRBV5-1
abundance: NA
CDR3aa: CASSLDRANYGYTF
CDR3nt: TGCGCCAGCAGCCTAGACCGGGCTAACTATGGCTACACCTTC

len: 13
j_gene: TRBJ2-4
d_gene: TRBD1
v_gene: TRBV2
abundance: NA
CDR3aa: CASRSGTENIQYF
CDR3nt: TGTGCCAGCAGGTCCGGGACAGAAAACATTCAGTACTTC

len: 17
j_gene: TRBJ2-2
d_gene: NA
v_gene: TRBV5-4
abundance: NA
CDR3aa: CASSSGPRGLNTGELFF
CDR3nt: TGTGCCAGCAGCTCCGGACCCAGGGGATTGAACACCGGGGAGCTGTTTTTT

len: 16
j_gene: TRBJ2-6
d_gene: NA
v_gene: TRBV18
abundance: NA
CDR3aa: CASSPKTGSGANVLTF
CDR3nt: TGTGCCAGCTCACCCAAGACGGGCTCTGGGGCCAACGTCCTGACTTTC

len: 15
j_gene: TRBJ1-5
d_gene: NA
v_gene: TRBV7-9
abundance: NA
CDR3aa: CASAQGYSGNQPQHF
CDR3nt: TGTGCCAGCGCACAGGGTTATTCTGGCAATCAGCCCCAGCATTTT

len: 14
j_gene: TRBJ1-1
d_gene: NA
v_gene: TRBV11-2
abundance: NA
CDR3aa: CASSPEWERTEAFF
CDR3nt: TGTGCCAGCAGCCCAGAGTGGGAGAGGACTGAAGCTTTCTTT

len: 15
j_gene: TRBJ1-1
d_gene: NA
v_gene: TRBV5-1
abundance: NA
CDR3aa: CASSLGATLGTEAFF
CDR3nt: TGCGCCAGCAGCTTGGGCGCCACTCTAGGCACTGAAGCTTTCTTT

len: 16
j_gene: TRBJ1-1
d_gene: NA
v_gene: TRBV7-9
abundance: NA
CDR3aa: CASSPGKGRMNTEAFF
CDR3nt: TGTGCCAGCAGCCCGGGGAAGGGGAGGATGAACACTGAAGCTTTCTTT

len: 15
j_gene: TRBJ2-2
d_gene: TRBD1
v_gene: TRBV7-7
abundance: once
CDR3aa: CASREGASQNGELFF
CDR3nt: TGTGCCAGCAGAGAGGGGGCCTCGCAGAACGGGGAGCTGTTTTTT

len: 15
j_gene: TRBJ1-5
d_gene: NA
v_gene: TRBV21-1
abundance: NA
CDR3aa: CASSMDRGPAQPQHF
CDR3nt: TGTGCCAGCAGCATGGACAGGGGTCCCGCTCAGCCCCAGCATTTT

len: 13
j_gene: TRBJ1-2
d_gene: NA
v_gene: TRBV5-1
abundance: NA
CDR3aa: CASSWGQTYGYTF
CDR3nt: TGCGCCAGCAGCTGGGGCCAGACCTATGGCTACACCTTC

len: 16
j_gene: TRBJ2-3
d_gene: TRBD2
v_gene: TRBV6-4
abundance: NA
CDR3aa: CASSDSTSGGADTQYF
CDR3nt: TGTGCCAGCAGTGACTCAACTAGCGGGGGTGCAGATACGCAGTATTTT

len: 13
j_gene: TRBJ1-4
d_gene: NA
v_gene: TRBV7-7
abundance: few
CDR3aa: CASSLNPGEKLFF
CDR3nt: TGTGCCAGCAGCTTAAACCCAGGAGAAAAACTGTTTTTT

len: 16
j_gene: TRBJ2-2
d_gene: TRBD1
v_gene: TRBV5-4
abundance: NA
CDR3aa: CASSLAGQEYSGELFF
CDR3nt: TGTGCCAGCAGCTTGGCCGGACAGGAGTACTCAGGGGAGCTGTTTTTT

len: 14
j_gene: TRBJ1-4
d_gene: TRBD1
v_gene: TRBV3-1/TRBV3-2
abundance: once
CDR3aa: CASALQGAREKLFF
CDR3nt: TGTGCCAGCGCTTTACAGGGGGCGCGGGAAAAACTGTTTTTT

len: 15
j_gene: TRBJ1-5
d_gene: TRBD1
v_gene: TRBV5-8
abundance: once
CDR3aa: CASIKRDRDDQPQHF
CDR3nt: TGTGCCAGCATTAAACGGGACAGGGATGATCAGCCCCAGCATTTT

len: 16
j_gene: TRBJ2-2
d_gene: NA
v_gene: TRBV28
abundance: NA
CDR3aa: CASSPGWGPLTGELFF
CDR3nt: TGTGCCAGCAGCCCTGGATGGGGGCCCCTGACCGGGGAGCTGTTTTTT

len: 15
j_gene: TRBJ2-3
d_gene: TRBD1
v_gene: TRBV12-5
abundance: NA
CDR3aa: CASGLSTGWGDTQYF
CDR3nt: TGTGCTAGTGGTTTATCGACAGGGTGGGGGGATACGCAGTATTTT

len: 15
j_gene: TRBJ2-1
d_gene: NA
v_gene: TRBV18
abundance: once
CDR3aa: CASSPSRNNYNEQFF
CDR3nt: TGTGCCAGCTCACCATCCAGAAATAACTACAATGAGCAGTTCTTC

len: 19
j_gene: TRBJ1-1
d_gene: TRBD1
v_gene: TRBV30
abundance: NA
CDR3aa: CAWSLGGTGRHRMNTEAFF
CDR3nt: TGTGCCTGGAGTCTCGGGGGGACAGGGAGACACAGAATGAACACTGAAGCTTTCTTT

len: 14
j_gene: TRBJ2-3
d_gene: TRBD1
v_gene: TRBV5-1
abundance: NA
CDR3aa: CASSTGQGPDTQYF
CDR3nt: TGCGCCAGCAGCACGGGACAGGGGCCAGATACGCAGTATTTT

len: 12
j_gene: TRBJ2-3
d_gene: TRBD1
v_gene: TRBV11-3
abundance: NA
CDR3aa: CASSRDRDTQYF
CDR3nt: TGTGCCAGCAGCCGAGACAGGGACACGCAGTATTTT

len: 11
j_gene: TRBJ1-1
d_gene: NA
v_gene: TRBV30
abundance: NA
CDR3aa: CAWTLNTEAFF
CDR3nt: TGTGCCTGGACCCTAAACACTGAAGCTTTCTTT

len: 15
j_gene: TRBJ1-2
d_gene: NA
v_gene: TRBV30
abundance: NA
CDR3aa: CAWSVAGGRNYGYTF
CDR3nt: TGTGCCTGGAGTGTAGCAGGAGGAAGAAACTATGGCTACACCTTC

len: 16
j_gene: TRBJ1-2
d_gene: TRBD1
v_gene: TRBV6-1
abundance: NA
CDR3aa: CASSAEPLDRDVGYTF
CDR3nt: TGTGCCAGCAGTGCAGAACCCCTGGACAGGGATGTAGGCTACACCTTC

len: 15
j_gene: TRBJ1-4
d_gene: NA
v_gene: TRBV4-1
abundance: NA
CDR3aa: CASSPPGSTNEKLFF
CDR3nt: TGCGCCAGCAGCCCCCCGGGAAGCACTAATGAAAAACTGTTTTTT

len: 14
j_gene: TRBJ2-7
d_gene: NA
v_gene: TRBV6-5
abundance: NA
CDR3aa: CASSFGSDSYEQYF
CDR3nt: TGTGCCAGCAGTTTCGGGTCCGATTCCTACGAGCAGTACTTC

len: 14
j_gene: TRBJ2-2
d_gene: NA
v_gene: TRBV5-5
abundance: NA
CDR3aa: CASLWGGPTGELFF
CDR3nt: TGTGCCAGCCTTTGGGGGGGGCCGACCGGGGAGCTGTTTTTT

len: 17
j_gene: TRBJ2-2
d_gene: TRBD1
v_gene: TRBV5-4
abundance: NA
CDR3aa: CASSSGRQGRNTGELFF
CDR3nt: TGTGCCAGCAGCTCAGGGAGACAGGGGAGGAACACCGGGGAGCTGTTTTTT

len: 10
j_gene: TRBJ1-1
d_gene: NA
v_gene: TRBV19
abundance: NA
CDR3aa: CASVGSEAFF
CDR3nt: TGTGCCAGTGTTGGGAGTGAAGCTTTCTTT

len: 15
j_gene: TRBJ1-2
d_gene: NA
v_gene: TRBV4-1
abundance: NA
CDR3aa: CASSLSSTGGYGYTF
CDR3nt: TGCGCCAGCAGCCTATCCTCCACGGGGGGGTATGGCTACACCTTC

len: 20
j_gene: TRBJ2-1
d_gene: TRBD2
v_gene: TRBV4-2
abundance: NA
CDR3aa: CASSQVLTSGGSSSYNEQFF
CDR3nt: TGTGCCAGCAGCCAAGTACTAACTAGCGGGGGGAGTAGCTCCTACAATGAGCAGTTCTTC

len: 15
j_gene: TRBJ2-7
d_gene: TRBD1
v_gene: TRBV19
abundance: NA
CDR3aa: CASSIYQGAIDEQYF
CDR3nt: TGTGCCAGTAGTATTTATCAGGGGGCTATCGACGAGCAGTACTTC

len: 16
j_gene: TRBJ1-2
d_gene: NA
v_gene: TRBV12-5
abundance: NA
CDR3aa: CASGLGWTENEYGYTF
CDR3nt: TGTGCTAGTGGTTTGGGCTGGACAGAGAACGAATATGGCTACACCTTC

len: 17
j_gene: TRBJ1-6
d_gene: TRBD1
v_gene: TRBV10-3
abundance: NA
CDR3aa: CAISDRTGQGSHSPLHF
CDR3nt: TGTGCCATCAGTGATCGAACGGGACAGGGGTCCCATTCACCCCTCCACTTT